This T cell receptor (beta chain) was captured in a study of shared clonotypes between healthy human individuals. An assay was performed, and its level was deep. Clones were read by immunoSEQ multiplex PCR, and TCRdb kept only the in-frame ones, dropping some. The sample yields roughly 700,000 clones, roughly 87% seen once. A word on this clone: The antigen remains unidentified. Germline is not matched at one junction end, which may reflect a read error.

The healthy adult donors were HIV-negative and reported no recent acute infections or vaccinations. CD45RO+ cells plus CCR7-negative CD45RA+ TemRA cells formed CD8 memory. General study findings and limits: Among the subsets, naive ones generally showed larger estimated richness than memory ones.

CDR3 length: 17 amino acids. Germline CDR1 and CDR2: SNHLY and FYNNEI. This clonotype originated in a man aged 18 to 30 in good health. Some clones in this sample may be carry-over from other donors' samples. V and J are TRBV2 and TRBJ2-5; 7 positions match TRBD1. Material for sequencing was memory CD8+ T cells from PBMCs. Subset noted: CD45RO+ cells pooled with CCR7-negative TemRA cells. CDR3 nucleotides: TGTGCCAGCGGTGAGGGGGCCCTGAGGCGAGCCCAAGAGACCCAGTACTTC. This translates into CASGEGALRRAQETQYF.